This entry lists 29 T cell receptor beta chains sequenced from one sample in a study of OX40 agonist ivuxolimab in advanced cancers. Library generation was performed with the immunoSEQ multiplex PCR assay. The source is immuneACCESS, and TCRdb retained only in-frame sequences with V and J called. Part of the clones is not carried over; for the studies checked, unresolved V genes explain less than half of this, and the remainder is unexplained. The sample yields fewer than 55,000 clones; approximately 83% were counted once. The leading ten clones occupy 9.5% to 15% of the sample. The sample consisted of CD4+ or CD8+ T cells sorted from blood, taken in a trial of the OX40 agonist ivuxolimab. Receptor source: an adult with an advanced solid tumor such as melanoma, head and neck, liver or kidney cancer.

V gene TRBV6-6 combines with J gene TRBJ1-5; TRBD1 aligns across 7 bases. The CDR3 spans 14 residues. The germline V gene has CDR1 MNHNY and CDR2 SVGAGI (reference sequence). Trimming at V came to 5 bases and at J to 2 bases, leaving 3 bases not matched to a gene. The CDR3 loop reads CASSPTGGNQPQHF. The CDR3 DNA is TGTGCCAGCAGTCCAACAGGGGGCAATCAGCCCCAGCATTTT.

This CDR3 is CASSLLSSYNSPLHF. DNA for the CDR3: TGTGCCAGCAGCCTACTGAGCTCCTATAATTCACCCCTCCACTTT. The rearrangement uses TRBV6-1 and TRBJ1-6; D uncertain. CDR3 length equals 15 residues. The V gene's germline CDR1 is MNHNS and CDR2 SASEGT. V was pared by 6 bases and J by 0 bases, with 9 bases between.

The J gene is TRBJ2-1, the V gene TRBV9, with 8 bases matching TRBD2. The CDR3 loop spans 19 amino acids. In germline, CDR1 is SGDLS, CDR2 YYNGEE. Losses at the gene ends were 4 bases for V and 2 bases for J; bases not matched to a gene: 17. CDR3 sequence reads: CASSSLSGNTERPYNEQFF. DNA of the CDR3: TGTGCCAGCAGCTCTCTTAGCGGGAATACAGAACGGCCCTACAATGAGCAGTTCTTC.

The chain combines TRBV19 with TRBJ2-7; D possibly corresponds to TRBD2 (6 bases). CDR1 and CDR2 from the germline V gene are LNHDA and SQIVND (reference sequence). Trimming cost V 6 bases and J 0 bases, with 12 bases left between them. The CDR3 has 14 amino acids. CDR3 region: CASRRMTSSYEQYF. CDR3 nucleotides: TGTGCCAGTAGGAGGATGACTAGCTCCTACGAGCAGTACTTC.

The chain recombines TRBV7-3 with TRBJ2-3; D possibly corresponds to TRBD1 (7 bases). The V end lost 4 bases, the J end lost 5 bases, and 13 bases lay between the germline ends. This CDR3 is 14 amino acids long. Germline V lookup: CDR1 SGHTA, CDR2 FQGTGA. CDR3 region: CASSYRGGGDTQYF. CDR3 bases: TGTGCCAGCAGCTACAGGGGAGGAGGAGATACGCAGTATTTT.

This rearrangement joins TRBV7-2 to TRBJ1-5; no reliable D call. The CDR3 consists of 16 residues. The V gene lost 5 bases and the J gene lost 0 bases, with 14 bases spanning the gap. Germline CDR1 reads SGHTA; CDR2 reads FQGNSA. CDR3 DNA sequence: TGTGCCAGCAGCGGATCACAGCTAGATAGCAATCAGCCCCAGCATTTT. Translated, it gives CASSGSQLDSNQPQHF.

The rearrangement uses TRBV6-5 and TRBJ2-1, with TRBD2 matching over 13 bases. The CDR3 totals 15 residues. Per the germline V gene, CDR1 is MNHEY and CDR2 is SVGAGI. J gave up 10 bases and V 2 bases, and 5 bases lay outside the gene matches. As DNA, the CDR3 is TGTGCCAGCAGTTACGGACTAGCGGGAGCGGGGGAGCAGTTCTTC. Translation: CASSYGLAGAGEQFF.

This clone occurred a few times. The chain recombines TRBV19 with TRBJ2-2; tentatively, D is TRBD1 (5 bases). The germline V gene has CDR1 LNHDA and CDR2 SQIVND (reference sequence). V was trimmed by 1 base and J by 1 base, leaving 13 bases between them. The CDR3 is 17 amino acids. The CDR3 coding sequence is TGTGCCAGTAGTATAGGTAGGGGTCGCAAGAACACCGGGGAGCTGTTTTTT. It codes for CASSIGRGRKNTGELFF.

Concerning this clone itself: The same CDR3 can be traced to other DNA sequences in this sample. CDR3 DNA sequence: TGTGCCAGCAGTTACTCGAACAATCAGCCCCAGCATTTT. This codes for CASSYSNNQPQHF. The rearrangement joins TRBV6-5 to TRBJ1-5, with no clear D. This CDR3 contains 13 residues. Germline V gene sequence: CDR1 MNHEY, CDR2 SVGAGI. Trimming took 0 bases from V and 3 from J, leaving 3 bases between them.

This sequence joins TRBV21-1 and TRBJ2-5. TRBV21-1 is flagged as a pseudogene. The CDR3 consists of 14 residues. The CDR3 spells CASHRDLLGETQYF. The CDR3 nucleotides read TGTGCCAGTCACCGGGACCTCCTGGGCGAGACCCAGTACTTC.

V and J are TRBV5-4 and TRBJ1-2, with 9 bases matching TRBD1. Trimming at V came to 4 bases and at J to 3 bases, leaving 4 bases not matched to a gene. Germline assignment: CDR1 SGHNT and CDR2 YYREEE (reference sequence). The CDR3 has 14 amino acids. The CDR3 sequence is CASSQGQGDYGYTF. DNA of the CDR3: TGTGCCAGCAGCCAGGGACAGGGCGACTATGGCTACACCTTC. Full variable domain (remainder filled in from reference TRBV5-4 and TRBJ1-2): ETGVTQSPTHLIKTRGQQVTLRCSSQSGHNTVSWYQQALGQGPQFIFQYYREEENGRGNFPPRFSGLQFPNYSSELNVNALELDDSALYLCASSQGQGDYGYTFGSGTRLTVV.

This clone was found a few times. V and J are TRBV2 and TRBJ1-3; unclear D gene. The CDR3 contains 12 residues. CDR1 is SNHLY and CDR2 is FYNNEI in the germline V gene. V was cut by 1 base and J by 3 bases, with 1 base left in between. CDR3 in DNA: TGTGCCAGCAGTGAAGGTGGAAACACCATATATTTT. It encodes CASSEGGNTIYF.

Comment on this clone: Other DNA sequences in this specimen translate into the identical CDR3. The CDR3 is CASSFIGGNTGELFF. Here the CDR3 DNA reads TGCGCCAGCAGCTTTATTGGCGGGAACACCGGGGAGCTGTTTTTT. The gene calls are TRBV5-1 and TRBJ2-2, with unresolved D. This CDR3 region has 15 residues. The V end lost 2 bases, the J end lost 1 base, and 9 bases lay between the germline ends. Germline V gives CDR1 SGHRS, CDR2 YFSETQ. The full variable domain, in which reference TRBV5-1 and TRBJ2-2 provide the parts outside the CDR3, is KAGVTQTPRYLIKTRGQQVTLSCSPISGHRSVSWYQQTPGQGLQFLFEYFSETQRNKGNFPGRFSGRQFSNSRSEMNVSTLELGDSALYLCASSFIGGNTGELFFGEGSRLTVL.

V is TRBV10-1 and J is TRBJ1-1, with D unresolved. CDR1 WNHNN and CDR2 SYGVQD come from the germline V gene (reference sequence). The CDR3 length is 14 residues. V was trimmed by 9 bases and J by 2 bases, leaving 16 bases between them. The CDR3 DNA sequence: TGCGCCAGTGGGTTGACACGGTCCAACACTGAAGCTTTCTTT. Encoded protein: CASGLTRSNTEAFF.

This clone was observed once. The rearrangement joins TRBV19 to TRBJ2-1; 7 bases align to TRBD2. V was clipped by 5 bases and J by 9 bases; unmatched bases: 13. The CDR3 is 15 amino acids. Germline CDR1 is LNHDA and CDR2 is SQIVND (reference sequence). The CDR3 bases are TGTGCCAGTAGTGCCCAGCGGGGAGGGATGGGTGAGCAGTTCTTC. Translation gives CASSAQRGGMGEQFF.

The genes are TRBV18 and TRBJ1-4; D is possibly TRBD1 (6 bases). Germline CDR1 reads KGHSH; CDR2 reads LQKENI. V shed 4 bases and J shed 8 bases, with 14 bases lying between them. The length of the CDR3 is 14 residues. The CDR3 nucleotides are TGTGCCAGCTCACAAACAGGGATAGGAGAAAAACTGTTTTTT. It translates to CASSQTGIGEKLFF.

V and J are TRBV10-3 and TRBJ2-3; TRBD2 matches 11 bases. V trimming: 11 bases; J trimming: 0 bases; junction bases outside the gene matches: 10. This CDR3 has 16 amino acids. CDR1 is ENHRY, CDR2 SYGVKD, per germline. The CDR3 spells CAVRGLADKSTDTQYF. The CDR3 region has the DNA TGTGCCGTCCGGGGACTAGCGGATAAGAGCACAGATACGCAGTATTTT.

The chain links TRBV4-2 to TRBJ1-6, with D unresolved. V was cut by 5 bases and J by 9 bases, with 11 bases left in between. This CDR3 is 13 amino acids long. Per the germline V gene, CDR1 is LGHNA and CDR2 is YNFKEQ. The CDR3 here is CASSFADASPLHF. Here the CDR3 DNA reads TGTGCCAGCAGCTTCGCCGACGCTTCACCCCTCCACTTT.

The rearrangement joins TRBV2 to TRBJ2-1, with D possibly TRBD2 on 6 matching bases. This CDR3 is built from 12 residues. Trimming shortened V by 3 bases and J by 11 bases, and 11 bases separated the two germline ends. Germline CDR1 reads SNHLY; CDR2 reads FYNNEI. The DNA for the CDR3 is TGTGCCAGCAGTGAGTTAGCGGTCCAGCAGTTCTTC. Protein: CASSELAVQQFF.

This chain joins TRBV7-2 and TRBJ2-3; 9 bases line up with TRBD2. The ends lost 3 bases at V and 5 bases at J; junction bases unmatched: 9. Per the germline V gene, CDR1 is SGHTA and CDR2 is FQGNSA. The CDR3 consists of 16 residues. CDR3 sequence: CASSFRAGGLQDTQYF. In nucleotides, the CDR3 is TGTGCCAGCAGCTTTCGGGCGGGAGGGCTTCAAGATACGCAGTATTTT.

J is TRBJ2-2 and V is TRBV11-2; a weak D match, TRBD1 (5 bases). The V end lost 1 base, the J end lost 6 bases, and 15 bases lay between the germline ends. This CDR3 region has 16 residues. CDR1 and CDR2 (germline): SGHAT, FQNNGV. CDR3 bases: TGTGCCAGCAGCTTAGGGCCAGGGATCTTGTCCGGGGAGCTGTTTTTT. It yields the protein CASSLGPGILSGELFF.

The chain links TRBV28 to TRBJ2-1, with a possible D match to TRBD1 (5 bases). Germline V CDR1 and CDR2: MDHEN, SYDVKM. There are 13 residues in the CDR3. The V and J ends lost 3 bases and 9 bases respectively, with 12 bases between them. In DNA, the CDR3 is TGTGCCAGCAGTTTGCCAGGGATGCGTGAGCAGTTCTTC. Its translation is CASSLPGMREQFF.

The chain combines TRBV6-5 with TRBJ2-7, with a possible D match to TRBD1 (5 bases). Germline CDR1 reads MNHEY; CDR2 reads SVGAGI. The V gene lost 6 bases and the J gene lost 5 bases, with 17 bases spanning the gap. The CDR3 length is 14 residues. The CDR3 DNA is TGTGCCAGCAGCCTCAGCAAGGGGTCTCACGAGCAGTACTTC. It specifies CASSLSKGSHEQYF.

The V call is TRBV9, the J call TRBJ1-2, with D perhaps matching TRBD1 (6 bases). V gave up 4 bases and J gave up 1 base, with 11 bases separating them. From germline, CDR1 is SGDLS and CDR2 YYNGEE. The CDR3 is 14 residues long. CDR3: CASSPGAFNYGYTF. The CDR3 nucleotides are TGTGCCAGCAGCCCAGGGGCCTTTAACTATGGCTACACCTTC.

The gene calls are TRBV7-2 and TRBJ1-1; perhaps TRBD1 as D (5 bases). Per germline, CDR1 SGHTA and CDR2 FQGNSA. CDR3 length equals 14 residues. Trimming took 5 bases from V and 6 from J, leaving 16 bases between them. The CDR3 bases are TGTGCCAGCAGCCCTTGGGGCCAGTCCCCTGAAGCTTTCTTT. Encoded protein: CASSPWGQSPEAFF.

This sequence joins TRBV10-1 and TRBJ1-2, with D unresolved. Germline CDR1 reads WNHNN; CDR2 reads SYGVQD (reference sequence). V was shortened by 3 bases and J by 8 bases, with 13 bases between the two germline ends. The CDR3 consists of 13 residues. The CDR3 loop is CASSDGERYGYTF. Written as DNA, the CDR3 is TGCGCCAGCAGTGATGGGGAGCGTTACGGCTACACCTTC.

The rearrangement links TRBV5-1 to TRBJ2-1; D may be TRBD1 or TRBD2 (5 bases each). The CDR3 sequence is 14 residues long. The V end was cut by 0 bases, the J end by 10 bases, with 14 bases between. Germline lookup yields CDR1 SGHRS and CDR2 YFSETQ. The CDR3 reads CASSLDPGRGEQFF. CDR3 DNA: TGCGCCAGCAGCTTGGATCCGGGGCGCGGGGAGCAGTTCTTC.

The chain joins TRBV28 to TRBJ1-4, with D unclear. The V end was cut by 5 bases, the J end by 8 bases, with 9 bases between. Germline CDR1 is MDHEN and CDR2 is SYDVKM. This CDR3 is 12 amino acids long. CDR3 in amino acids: CASSPPREKLFF. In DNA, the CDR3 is TGTGCCAGCAGTCCTCCACGGGAAAAACTGTTTTTT. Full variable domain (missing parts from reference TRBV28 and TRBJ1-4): DVKVTQSSRYLVKRTGEKVFLECVQDMDHENMFWYRQDPGLGLRLIYFSYDVKMKEKGDIPEGYSVSREKKERFSLILESASTNQTSMYLCASSPPREKLFFGSGTQLSVL.

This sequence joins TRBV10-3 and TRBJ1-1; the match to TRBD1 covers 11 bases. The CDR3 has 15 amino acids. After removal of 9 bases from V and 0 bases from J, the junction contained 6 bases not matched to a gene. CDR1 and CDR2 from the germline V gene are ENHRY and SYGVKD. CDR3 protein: CAIGTGGNMNTEAFF. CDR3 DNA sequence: TGTGCCATTGGGACAGGGGGTAATATGAACACTGAAGCTTTCTTT.